This TCR beta chain was retrieved from a study of blood T cell repertoires in COVID-19. Whole-study context: PBMCs, B-cell-depleted T cells, or T cells were the source of the cDNA or gDNA that made up the material.

The authors' processing: Nucleated cell counts were estimated from reference gene primer amplification. TCRdb keeps only in-frame clones here, not all; method: immunoSEQ multiplex PCR. The V and J calls and clone size are taken from that table; D and trimming were inferred from the DNA. The data show roughly 150,000 clones, with under 95% seen just once and about 4.9% held by the top ten. Sequenced sample: peripheral blood. The sequence came from a man aged 18 to 30 with COVID-19, enrolled during active disease.

The CDR3 DNA reads as TGTGCCAGCTCCGAGGGGGGGGAGCAGTACTTC. It encodes CASSEGGEQYF. The chain carries TRBV2 and TRBJ2-7; maybe TRBD2 (7 bases). The CDR3 has 11 amino acids. V was trimmed by 8 bases and J by 7 bases, leaving 12 bases between them. Per the germline V gene, CDR1 is SNHLY and CDR2 is FYNNEI.